The clone carrying this T cell receptor (beta chain) showed up many times. The source of the sample is a study of blood T cells in healthy people across ages. The CDR3 sequence is 12 residues long. Trimming cost V 0 bases and J 5 bases, with 5 bases left between them. Germline V gene lookup returns CDR1 SQVTM and CDR2 ANQGSEA. Next came a second PCR, run for roughly 7 to 12 cycles, which used a sample-barcoded 5' primer along with a J-beta primer mix. CDR3-containing paired-end reads numbering at least 2.5 million came from each sample. TCRdb reprocessed the 5' RACE reads with MiXCR, giving one entry per CDR3 protein. The repertoire consists of 760,000 or so distinct CDR3 sequences, with about 25% occurring once and the leading ten covering under 10%. Separately, the same data were catalogued under a study of T cells of mothers and their children. Per that study: Related pairs of mothers and children showed slightly higher, non-significant overlap versus unrelated pairs.

Sequenced input: blood. This sequence originates from a boy aged 5-17 years in good health. The rearrangement joins TRBV29-1 to TRBJ2-1; no clear D. This chain's CDR3 is CSVEERNNEQFF. In DNA, the CDR3 is TGCAGCGTTGAAGAGAGGAACAATGAGCAGTTCTTC.